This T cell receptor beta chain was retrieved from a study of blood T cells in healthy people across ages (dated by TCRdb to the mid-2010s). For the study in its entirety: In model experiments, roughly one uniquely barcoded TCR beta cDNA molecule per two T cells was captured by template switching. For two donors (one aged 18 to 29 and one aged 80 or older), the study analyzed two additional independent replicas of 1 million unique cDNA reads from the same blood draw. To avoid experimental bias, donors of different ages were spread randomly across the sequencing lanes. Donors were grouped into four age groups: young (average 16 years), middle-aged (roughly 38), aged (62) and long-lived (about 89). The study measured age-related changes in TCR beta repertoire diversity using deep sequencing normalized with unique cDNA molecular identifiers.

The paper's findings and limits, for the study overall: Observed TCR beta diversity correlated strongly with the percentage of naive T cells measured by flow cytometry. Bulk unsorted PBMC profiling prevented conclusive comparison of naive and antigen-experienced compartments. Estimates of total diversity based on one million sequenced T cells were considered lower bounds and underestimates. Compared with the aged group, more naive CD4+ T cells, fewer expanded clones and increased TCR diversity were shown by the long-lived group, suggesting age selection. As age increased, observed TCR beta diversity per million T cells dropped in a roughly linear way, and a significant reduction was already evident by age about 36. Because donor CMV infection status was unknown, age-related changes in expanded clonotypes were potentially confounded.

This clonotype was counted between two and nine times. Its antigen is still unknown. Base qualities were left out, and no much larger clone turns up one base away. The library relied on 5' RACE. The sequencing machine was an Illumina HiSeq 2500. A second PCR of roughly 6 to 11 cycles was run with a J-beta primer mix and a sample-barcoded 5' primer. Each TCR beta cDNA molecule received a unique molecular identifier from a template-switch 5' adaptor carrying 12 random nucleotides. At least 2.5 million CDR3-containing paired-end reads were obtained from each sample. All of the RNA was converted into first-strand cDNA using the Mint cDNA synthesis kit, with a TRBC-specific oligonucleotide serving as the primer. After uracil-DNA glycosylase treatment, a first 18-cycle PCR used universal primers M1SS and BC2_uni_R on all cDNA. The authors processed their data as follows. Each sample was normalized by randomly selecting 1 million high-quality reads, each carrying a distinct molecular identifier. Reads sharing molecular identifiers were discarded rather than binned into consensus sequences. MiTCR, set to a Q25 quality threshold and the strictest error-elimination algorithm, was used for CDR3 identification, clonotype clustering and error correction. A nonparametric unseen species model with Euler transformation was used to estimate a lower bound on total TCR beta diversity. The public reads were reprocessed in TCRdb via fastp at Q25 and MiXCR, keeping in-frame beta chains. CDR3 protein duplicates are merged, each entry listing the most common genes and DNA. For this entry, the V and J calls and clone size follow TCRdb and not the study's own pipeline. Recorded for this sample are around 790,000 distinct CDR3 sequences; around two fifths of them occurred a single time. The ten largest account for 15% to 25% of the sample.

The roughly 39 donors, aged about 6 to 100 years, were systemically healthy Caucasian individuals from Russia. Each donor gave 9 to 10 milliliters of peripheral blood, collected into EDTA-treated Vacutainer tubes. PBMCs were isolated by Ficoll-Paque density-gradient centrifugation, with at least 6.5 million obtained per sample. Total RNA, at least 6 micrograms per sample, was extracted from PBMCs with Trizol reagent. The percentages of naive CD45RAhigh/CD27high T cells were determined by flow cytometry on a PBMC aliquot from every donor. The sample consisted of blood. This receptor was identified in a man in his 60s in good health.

The DNA is as follows: TGTGCCAGCAGCTCCGGACTAGTAAACAATGAGCAGTTCTTC. It translates as CASSSGLVNNEQFF. The chain joins TRBV7-2 to TRBJ2-1; TRBD2 agrees with 7 junctional bases. The V end gives up 4 bases and the J end 5 bases, leaving 5 bases in the junction not matched to a gene. The germline V gene supplies CDR1 SGHTA and CDR2 FQGNSA. The CDR3 numbers 14 residues from cysteine through phenylalanine. The DNA shown is the 42-base CDR3, in frame from base 1.